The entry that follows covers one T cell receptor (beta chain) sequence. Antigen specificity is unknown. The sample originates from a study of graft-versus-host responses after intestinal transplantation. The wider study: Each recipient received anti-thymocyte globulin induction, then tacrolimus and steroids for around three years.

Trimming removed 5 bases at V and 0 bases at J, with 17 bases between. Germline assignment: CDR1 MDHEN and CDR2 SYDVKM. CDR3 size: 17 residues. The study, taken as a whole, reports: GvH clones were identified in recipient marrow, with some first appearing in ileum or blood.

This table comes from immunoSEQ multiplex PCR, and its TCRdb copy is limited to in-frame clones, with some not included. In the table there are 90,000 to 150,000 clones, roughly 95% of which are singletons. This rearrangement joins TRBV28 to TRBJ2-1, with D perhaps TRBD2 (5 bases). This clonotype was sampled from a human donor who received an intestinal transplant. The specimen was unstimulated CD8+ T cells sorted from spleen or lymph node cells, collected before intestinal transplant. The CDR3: CASSPLRGGSSYNEQFF. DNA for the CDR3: TGTGCCAGCAGTCCACTTCGCGGAGGAAGCTCCTACAATGAGCAGTTCTTC.